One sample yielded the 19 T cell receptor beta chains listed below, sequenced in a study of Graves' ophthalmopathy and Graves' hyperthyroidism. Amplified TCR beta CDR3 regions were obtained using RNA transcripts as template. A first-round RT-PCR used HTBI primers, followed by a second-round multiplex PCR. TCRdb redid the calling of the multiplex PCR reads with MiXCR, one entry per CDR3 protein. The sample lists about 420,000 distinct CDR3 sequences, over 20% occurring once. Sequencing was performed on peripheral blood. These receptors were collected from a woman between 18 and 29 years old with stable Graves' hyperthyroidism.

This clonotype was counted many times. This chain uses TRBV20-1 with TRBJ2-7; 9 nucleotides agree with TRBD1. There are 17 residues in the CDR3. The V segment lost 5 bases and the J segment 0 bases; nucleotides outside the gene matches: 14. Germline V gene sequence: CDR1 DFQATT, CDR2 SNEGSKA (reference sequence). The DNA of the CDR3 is TGCAGTGCTCGAACCCCCCGCCGACAGGGGGTCTCCTACGAGCAGTACTTC. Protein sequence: CSARTPRRQGVSYEQYF.

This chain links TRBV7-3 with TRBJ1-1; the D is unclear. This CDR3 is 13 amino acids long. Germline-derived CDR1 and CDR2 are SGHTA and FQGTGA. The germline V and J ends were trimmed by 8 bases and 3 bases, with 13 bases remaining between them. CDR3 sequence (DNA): TGTGCCAGCCAGATACAAATGTACACTGAAGCTTTCTTT. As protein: CASQIQMYTEAFF.

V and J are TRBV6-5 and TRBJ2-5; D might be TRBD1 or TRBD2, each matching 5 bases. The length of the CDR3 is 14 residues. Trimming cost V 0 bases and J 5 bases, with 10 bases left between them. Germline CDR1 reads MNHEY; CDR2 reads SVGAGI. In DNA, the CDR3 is TGTGCCAGCAGTTACTCGAGAGGGGTTGAGACCCAGTACTTC. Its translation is CASSYSRGVETQYF.

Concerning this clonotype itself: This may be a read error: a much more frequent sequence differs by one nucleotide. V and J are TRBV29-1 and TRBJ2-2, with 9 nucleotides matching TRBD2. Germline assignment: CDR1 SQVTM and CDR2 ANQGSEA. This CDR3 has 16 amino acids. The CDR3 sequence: CSVRPLAGLNTGELLF. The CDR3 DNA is TGCAGCGTAAGGCCCCTAGCGGGGTTGAACACCGGGGAGCTGTTGTTT.

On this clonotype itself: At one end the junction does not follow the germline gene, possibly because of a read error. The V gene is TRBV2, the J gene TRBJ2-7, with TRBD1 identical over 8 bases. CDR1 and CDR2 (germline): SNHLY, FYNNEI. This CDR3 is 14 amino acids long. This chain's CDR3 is CASKLNRGSYEQYF. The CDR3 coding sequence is TGTGCCAGCAAGCTCAACAGGGGGTCCTACGAGCAATACTTC.

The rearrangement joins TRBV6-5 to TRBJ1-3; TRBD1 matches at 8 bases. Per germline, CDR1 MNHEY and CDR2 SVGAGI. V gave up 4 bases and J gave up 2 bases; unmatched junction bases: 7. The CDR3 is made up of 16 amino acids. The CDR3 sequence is CASSSQGAPTGNTIYF. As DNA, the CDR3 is TGTGCCAGCAGTTCCCAGGGGGCACCCACTGGAAACACCATATATTTT.

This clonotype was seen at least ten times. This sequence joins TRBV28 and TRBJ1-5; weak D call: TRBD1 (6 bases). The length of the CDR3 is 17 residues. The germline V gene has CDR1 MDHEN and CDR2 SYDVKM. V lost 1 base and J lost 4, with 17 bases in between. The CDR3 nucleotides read TGTGCCAGCAGTTTATTAACCCGCAACAGGGAGAATCAGCCCCAGCATTTT. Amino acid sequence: CASSLLTRNRENQPQHF.

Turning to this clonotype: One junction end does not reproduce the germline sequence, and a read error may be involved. CDR3 coding DNA: TGTGCCAGCAGCCTAGCGGGGAAAAACATTAAGTACTTC. It yields the protein CASSLAGKNIKYF. The V gene is TRBV7-2, the J gene TRBJ2-4; 9 bases match TRBD2. The CDR3 is made up of 13 amino acids. Per the germline V gene, CDR1 is SGHTA and CDR2 is FQGNSA.

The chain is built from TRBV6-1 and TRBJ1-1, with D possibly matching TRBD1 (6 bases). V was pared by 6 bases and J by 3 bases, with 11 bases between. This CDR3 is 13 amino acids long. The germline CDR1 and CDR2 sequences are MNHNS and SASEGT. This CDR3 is CASRRGQDTEAFF. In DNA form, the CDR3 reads TGTGCCAGCAGGCGGGGGCAGGACACTGAAGCTTTCTTT.

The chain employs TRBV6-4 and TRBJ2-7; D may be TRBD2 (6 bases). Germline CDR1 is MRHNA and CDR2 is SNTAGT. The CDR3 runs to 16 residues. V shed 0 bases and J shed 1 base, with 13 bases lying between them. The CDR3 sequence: CASSDSLRGKSYEQYF. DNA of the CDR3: TGTGCCAGCAGTGACTCTCTCCGGGGGAAATCCTACGAGCAGTACTTC.

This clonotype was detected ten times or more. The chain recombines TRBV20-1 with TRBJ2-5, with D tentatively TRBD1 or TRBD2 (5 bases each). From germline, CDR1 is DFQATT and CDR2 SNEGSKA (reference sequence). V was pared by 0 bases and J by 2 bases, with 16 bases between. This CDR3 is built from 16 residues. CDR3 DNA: TGCAGTGCTAGAGATTGGGGGAGTCGAAATCAAGAGACCCAGTACTTC. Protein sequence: CSARDWGSRNQETQYF.

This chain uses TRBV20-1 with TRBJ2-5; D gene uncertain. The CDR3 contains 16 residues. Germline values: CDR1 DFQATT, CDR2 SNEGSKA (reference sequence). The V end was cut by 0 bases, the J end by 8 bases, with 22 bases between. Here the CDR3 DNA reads TGCAGTGCTAGAGAAAGCCCGGACCTGCTCATTGGAACCCAGTACTTC. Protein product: CSARESPDLLIGTQYF.

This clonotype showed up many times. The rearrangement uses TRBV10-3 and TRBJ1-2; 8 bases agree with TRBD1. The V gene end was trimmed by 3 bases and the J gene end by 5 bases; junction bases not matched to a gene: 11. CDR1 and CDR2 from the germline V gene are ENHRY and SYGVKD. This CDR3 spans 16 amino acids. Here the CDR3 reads CAISDYSLTGEYGYTF. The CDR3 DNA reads TGTGCCATCAGTGACTATAGTTTGACAGGGGAATATGGCTACACCTTC.

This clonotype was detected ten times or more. In DNA, the CDR3 is TGTGCCAGTAGTAGGGGTAGCCAAGGCTACGAGCAGTACTTC. Protein product: CASSRGSQGYEQYF. J is TRBJ2-7 and V is TRBV19; the D is unclear. The CDR3 covers 14 residues. V lost 4 bases and J 3 bases, leaving 13 bases between the germline ends. Germline CDR1 and CDR2: LNHDA and SQIVND (reference sequence).

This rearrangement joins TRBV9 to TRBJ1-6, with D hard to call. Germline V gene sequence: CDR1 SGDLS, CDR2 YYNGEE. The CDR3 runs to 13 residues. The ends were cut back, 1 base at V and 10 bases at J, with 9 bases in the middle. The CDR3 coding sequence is TGTGCCAGCAGCGTATCGAGCTACTCACCCCTCCACTTT. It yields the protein CASSVSSYSPLHF. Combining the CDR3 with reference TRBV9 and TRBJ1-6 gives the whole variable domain DSGVTQTPKHLITATGQRVTLRCSPRSGDLSVYWYQQSLDQGLQFLIQYYNGEERAKGNILERFSAQQFPDLHSELNLSSLELGDSALYFCASSVSSYSPLHFGNGTRLTVT.

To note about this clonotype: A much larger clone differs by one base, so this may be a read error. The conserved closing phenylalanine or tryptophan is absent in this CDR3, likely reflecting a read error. CDR3: CASSPPGADSNQPQHS. CDR3 bases: TGTGCCAGCTCACCACCGGGAGCAGATAGCAATCAGCCCCAGCATTCT. The rearrangement links TRBV18 to TRBJ1-5; no clear D gene. This CDR3 is built from 16 residues. The germline V gene encodes CDR1 KGHSH and CDR2 LQKENI. Trimming pared 0 bases from V and 0 bases from J, leaving 9 bases between.

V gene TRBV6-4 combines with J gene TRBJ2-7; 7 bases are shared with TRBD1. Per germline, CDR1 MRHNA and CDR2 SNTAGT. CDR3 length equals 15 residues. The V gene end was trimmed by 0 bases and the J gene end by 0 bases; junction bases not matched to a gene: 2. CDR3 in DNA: TGTGCCAGCAGTGACTCGGCAGGGGGCTCCTACGAGCAGTACTTC. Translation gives CASSDSAGGSYEQYF.

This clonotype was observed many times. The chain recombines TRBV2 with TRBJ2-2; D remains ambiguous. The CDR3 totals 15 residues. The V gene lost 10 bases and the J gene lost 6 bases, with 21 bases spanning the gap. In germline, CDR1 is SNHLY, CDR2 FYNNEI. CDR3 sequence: CATLGREDSSGELFF. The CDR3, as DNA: TGTGCCACCCTAGGGCGCGAGGATAGTTCCGGGGAGCTGTTTTTT.

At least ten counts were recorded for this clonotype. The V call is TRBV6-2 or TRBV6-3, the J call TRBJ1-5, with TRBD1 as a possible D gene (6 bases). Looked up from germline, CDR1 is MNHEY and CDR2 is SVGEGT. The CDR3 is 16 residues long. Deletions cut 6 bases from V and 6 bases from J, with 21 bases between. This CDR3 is CASRPQGTPVGQPQHF. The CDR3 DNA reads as TGTGCCAGCAGACCCCAGGGGACGCCGGTAGGTCAGCCCCAGCATTTT.